These 8 T cell receptor beta chains came from one sample sequenced in a study of T cells after posttransplantation cyclophosphamide. Profiled with immunoSEQ multiplex PCR; TCRdb holds only in-frame clones, not every one. In the table there are tens of thousands of clones, 94% of which are singletons. The sequenced sample consisted of PBMCs. The receptors were gathered from a woman aged 30 to 39 in good health and a related stem cell transplant donor.

V and J are TRBV7-9 and TRBJ1-4; 9 bases line up with TRBD1. CDR1 is SEHNR and CDR2 is FQNEAQ in the germline V gene (reference sequence). Trimming at V came to 0 bases and at J to 2 bases, leaving 10 bases not matched to a gene. The CDR3 has 19 residues. The CDR3 DNA sequence: TGTGCCAGCAGCTTAGCGCGGGGACAGGGAAGGGCTACTAATGAAAAACTGTTTTTT. Residues: CASSLARGQGRATNEKLFF.

The gene calls are TRBV9 and TRBJ1-5; weak D call: TRBD1 (5 bases). This CDR3 has 14 residues. Trimming took 5 bases from V and 1 from J, leaving 10 bases between them. Germline V gives CDR1 SGDLS, CDR2 YYNGEE. The CDR3 region is CASSGGESNQPQHF. The CDR3 DNA reads TGTGCCAGCAGTGGGGGGGAGAGCAATCAGCCCCAGCATTTT. Combining the CDR3 with reference TRBV9 and TRBJ1-5 gives the whole variable domain DSGVTQTPKHLITATGQRVTLRCSPRSGDLSVYWYQQSLDQGLQFLIQYYNGEERAKGNILERFSAQQFPDLHSELNLSSLELGDSALYFCASSGGESNQPQHFGDGTRLSIL.

This clone appeared a single time. The rearrangement joins TRBV10-2 to TRBJ2-1; D not certain. The CDR3 spans 15 residues. The ends were cut back, 0 bases at V and 0 bases at J, with 6 bases in the middle. Germline assignment: CDR1 WSHSY and CDR2 SAAADI. The CDR3 DNA sequence: TGCGCCAGCAGTGAGTCGTCAGACTCCTACAATGAGCAGTTCTTC. Translating it yields CASSESSDSYNEQFF.

J is TRBJ2-1 and V is TRBV2; D remains unclear. CDR1 SNHLY and CDR2 FYNNEI come from the germline V gene. Deletions cut 3 bases from V and 4 bases from J, with 13 bases between. CDR3 length: 15 residues. The DNA of the CDR3 is TGTGCCAGCAGTGACGGTGTTACCGCATACAATGAGCAGTTCTTC. Amino acid sequence: CASSDGVTAYNEQFF. Looking up the rest from reference TRBV2 and TRBJ2-1 gives the full variable domain: EPEVTQTPSHQVTQMGQEVILRCVPISNHLYFYWYRQILGQKVEFLVSFYNNEISEKSEIFDDQFSVERPDGSNFTLKIRSTKLEDSAMYFCASSDGVTAYNEQFFGPGTRLTVL.

This clone came up once. The chain is built from TRBV2 and TRBJ1-5; the match to TRBD1 covers 10 bases. This CDR3 is 15 amino acids long. CDR1 and CDR2 (germline): SNHLY, FYNNEI. Trimming took 6 bases from V and 1 from J; bases not matched to a gene: 3. The CDR3 DNA reads TGTGCCAGCAGCGGACAGGGGGGAAGCAATCAGCCCCAGCATTTT. Protein sequence: CASSGQGGSNQPQHF.

V is TRBV6-6 and J is TRBJ2-3; 8 bases fit TRBD1. The CDR3 runs to 15 residues. V shed 7 bases and J 4 bases; nucleotides not matched to a gene: 10. Germline V lookup: CDR1 MNHNY, CDR2 SVGAGI (reference sequence). The CDR3 DNA sequence: TGTGCCAGCAAACAATACAGGGGGACAGCAGATACGCAGTATTTT. It codes for CASKQYRGTADTQYF.

The chain carries TRBV5-1 and TRBJ2-2; the D gene is possibly TRBD2 (5 bases). Germline CDR1 and CDR2: SGHRS and YFSETQ. The CDR3 contains 16 residues. V lost 0 bases, J lost 6 bases, and 15 bases lay in between. CDR3 protein: CASSLEVRGSAGELFF. CDR3 coding DNA: TGCGCCAGCAGCTTGGAGGTCCGGGGATCGGCCGGGGAGCTGTTTTTT.

The sample holds one count of this clone. The V gene is TRBV6-4, the J gene TRBJ2-3; 7 bases line up with TRBD2. V lost 6 bases, J lost 0 bases, and 0 bases stayed unmatched. Germline assignment: CDR1 MRHNA and CDR2 SNTAGT. The length of the CDR3 is 13 residues. CDR3 DNA: TGTGCCAGCAGAGCGGGGAGCACAGATACGCAGTATTTT. Translating it yields CASRAGSTDTQYF.